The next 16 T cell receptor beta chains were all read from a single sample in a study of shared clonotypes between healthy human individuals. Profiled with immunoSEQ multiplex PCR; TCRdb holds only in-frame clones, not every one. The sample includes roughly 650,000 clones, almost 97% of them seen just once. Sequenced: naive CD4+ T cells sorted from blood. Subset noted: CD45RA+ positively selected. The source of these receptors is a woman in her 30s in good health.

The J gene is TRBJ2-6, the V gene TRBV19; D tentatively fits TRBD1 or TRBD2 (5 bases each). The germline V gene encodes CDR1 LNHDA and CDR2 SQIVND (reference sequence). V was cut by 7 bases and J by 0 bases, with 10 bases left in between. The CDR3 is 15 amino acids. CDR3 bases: TGTGCCAGTAATCCGGGGCACTCTGGGGCCAACGTCCTGACTTTC. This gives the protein CASNPGHSGANVLTF. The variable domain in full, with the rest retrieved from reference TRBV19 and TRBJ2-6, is DGGITQSPKYLFRKEGQNVTLSCEQNLNHDAMYWYRQDPGQGLRLIYYSQIVNDFQKGDIAEGYSVSREKKESFPLTVTSAQKNPTAFYLCASNPGHSGANVLTFGAGSRLTVL.

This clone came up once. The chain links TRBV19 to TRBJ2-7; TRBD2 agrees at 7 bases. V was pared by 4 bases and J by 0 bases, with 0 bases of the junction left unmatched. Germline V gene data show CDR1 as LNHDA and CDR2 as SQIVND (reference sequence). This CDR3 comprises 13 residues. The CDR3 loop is CASSREGSYEQYF. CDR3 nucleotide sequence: TGTGCCAGTAGTAGGGAGGGCTCCTACGAGCAGTACTTC. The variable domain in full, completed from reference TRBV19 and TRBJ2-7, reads DGGITQSPKYLFRKEGQNVTLSCEQNLNHDAMYWYRQDPGQGLRLIYYSQIVNDFQKGDIAEGYSVSREKKESFPLTVTSAQKNPTAFYLCASSREGSYEQYFGPGTRLTVT.

CDR3 sequence reads: CASSSGAGSSYNEQFF. DNA for the CDR3: TGCGCCAGCTCCTCGGGGGCGGGGTCCTCCTACAATGAGCAGTTCTTC. V gene TRBV5-1 combines with J gene TRBJ2-1, with D tentatively TRBD1 or TRBD2 (6 bases each). The CDR3 consists of 16 residues. Trimming cost V 7 bases and J 0 bases, with 17 bases left between them. Germline V CDR1 and CDR2: SGHRS, YFSETQ.

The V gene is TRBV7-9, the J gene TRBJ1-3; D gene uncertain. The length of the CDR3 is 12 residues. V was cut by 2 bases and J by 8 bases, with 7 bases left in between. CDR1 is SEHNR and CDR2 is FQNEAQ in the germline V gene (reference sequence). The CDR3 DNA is TGTGCCAGCAGCTTATCCGGGGACACCATATATTTT. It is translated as CASSLSGDTIYF.

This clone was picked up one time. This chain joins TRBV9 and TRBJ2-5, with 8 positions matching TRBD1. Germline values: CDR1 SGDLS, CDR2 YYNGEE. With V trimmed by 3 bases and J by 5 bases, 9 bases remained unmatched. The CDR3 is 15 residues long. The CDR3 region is CASSAPTGAGETQYF. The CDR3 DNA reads TGTGCCAGCAGCGCCCCGACAGGGGCGGGTGAGACCCAGTACTTC.

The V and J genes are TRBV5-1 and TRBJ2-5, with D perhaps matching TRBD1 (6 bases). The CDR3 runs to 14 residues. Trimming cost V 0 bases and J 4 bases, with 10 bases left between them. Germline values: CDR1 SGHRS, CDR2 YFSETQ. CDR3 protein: CASSLAQGRETQYF. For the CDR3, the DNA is TGCGCCAGCAGCTTGGCCCAGGGGCGAGAGACCCAGTACTTC.

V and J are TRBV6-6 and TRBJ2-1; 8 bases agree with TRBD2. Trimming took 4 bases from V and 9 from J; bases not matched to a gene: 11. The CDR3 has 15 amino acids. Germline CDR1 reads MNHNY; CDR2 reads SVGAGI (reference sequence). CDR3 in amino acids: CASSSSSGSLLEQFF. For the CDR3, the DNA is TGTGCCAGCAGTTCCTCTAGCGGGTCTCTACTTGAGCAGTTCTTC.

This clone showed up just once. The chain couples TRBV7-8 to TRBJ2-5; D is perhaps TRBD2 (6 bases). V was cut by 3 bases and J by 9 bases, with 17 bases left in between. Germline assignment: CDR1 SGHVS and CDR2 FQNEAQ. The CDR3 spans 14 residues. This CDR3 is CASSLNKDRGSQYF. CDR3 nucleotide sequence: TGTGCCAGCAGCTTGAACAAGGACCGGGGGTCCCAGTACTTC.

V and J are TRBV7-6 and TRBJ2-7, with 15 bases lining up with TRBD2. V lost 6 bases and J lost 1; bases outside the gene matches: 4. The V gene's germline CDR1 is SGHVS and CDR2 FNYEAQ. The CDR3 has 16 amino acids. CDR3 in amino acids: CASSYGTSGRSYEQYF. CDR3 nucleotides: TGTGCCAGCAGTTACGGGACTAGCGGGAGGTCCTACGAGCAGTACTTC.

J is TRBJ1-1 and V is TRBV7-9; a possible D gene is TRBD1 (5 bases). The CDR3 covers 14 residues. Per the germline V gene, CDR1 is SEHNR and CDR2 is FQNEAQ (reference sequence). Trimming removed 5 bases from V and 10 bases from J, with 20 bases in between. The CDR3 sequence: CASSITQGLLAAFF. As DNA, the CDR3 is TGTGCCAGCAGCATAACCCAGGGTCTATTGGCAGCTTTCTTT. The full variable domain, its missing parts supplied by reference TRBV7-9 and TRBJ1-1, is DTGVSQNPRHKITKRGQNVTFRCDPISEHNRLYWYRQTLGQGPEFLTYFQNEAQLEKSRLLSDRFSAERPKGSFSTLEIQRTEQGDSAMYLCASSITQGLLAAFFGQGTRLTVV.

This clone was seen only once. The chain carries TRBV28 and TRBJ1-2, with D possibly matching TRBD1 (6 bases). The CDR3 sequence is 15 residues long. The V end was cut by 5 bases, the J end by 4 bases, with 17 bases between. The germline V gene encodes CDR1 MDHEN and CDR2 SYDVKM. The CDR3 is CASSTTGRITYGYTF. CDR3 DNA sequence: TGTGCCAGCAGTACTACAGGGAGGATAACCTATGGCTACACCTTC.

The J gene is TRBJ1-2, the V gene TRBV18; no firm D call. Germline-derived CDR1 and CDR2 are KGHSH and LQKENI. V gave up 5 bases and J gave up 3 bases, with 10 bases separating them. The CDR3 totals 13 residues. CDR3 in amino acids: CASSAQRDYGYTF. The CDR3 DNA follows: TGTGCCAGCTCAGCCCAGAGAGACTATGGCTACACCTTC.

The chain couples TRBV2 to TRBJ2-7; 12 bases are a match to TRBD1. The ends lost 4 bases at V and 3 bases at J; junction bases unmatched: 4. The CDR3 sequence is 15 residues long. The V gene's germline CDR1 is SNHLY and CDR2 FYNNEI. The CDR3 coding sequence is TGTGCCAGCAGTGGGGGACAGGGGGCCTTCTACGAGCAGTACTTC. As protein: CASSGGQGAFYEQYF.

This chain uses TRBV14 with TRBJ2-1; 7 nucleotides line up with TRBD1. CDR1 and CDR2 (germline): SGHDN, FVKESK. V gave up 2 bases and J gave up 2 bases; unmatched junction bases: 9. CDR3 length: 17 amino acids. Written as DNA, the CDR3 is TGTGCCAGCAGCCAAATACAGTACAGGGGAACCTACAATGAGCAGTTCTTC. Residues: CASSQIQYRGTYNEQFF.

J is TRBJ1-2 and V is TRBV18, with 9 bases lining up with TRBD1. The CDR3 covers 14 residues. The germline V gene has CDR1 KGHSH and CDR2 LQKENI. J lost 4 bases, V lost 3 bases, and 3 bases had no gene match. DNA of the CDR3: TGTGCCAGCTCACCGGGACAGGGCGGCTATGGCTACACCTTC. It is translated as CASSPGQGGYGYTF.

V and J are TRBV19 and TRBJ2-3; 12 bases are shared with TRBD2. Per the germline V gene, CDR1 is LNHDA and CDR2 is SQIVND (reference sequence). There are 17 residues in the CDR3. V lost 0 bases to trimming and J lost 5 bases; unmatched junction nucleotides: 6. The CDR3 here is CASSIDVTSGSVDTQYF. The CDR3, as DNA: TGTGCCAGTAGTATAGATGTGACTAGCGGGAGCGTAGATACGCAGTATTTT.